Sequencing of this TCR beta chain was carried out in a study of cytomegalovirus exposure and HLA in healthy donors. Study results and caveats: Earlier analysis looked at TCR beta V segments, and most were productive about 90% or about 30% of the time.

CDR1 is ENHRY and CDR2 is SYGVKD in the germline V gene. CDR3 length: 12 amino acids. Trimming left V 3 bases short and J 4 bases short, with 7 bases between. The PCR had 60 Vbeta and 13 Jbeta primers. How the authors handled the data: There were around 80 million unique TCR beta chains by a later count, and approximately 11 million of them were shared. Profiled with immunoSEQ multiplex PCR; TCRdb holds only in-frame clones, not every one. V and J calls plus clone size are reproduced from that table; the DNA served to infer D and trimming. This sample's table reports about 200,000 clones. For this clone: Its matching antigen is unknown. Distinct nucleotide sequences in the sample also encode this CDR3.

The TCR originated in a girl aged 2 to 9 in good health and CMV-seropositive. V is TRBV10-3 and J is TRBJ2-7; D is unresolved. Material: PBMCs. The CDR3 nucleotides are TGTGCCATCAGTGATAGCAGTTACGAGCAGTACTTC. This encodes CAISDSSYEQYF.